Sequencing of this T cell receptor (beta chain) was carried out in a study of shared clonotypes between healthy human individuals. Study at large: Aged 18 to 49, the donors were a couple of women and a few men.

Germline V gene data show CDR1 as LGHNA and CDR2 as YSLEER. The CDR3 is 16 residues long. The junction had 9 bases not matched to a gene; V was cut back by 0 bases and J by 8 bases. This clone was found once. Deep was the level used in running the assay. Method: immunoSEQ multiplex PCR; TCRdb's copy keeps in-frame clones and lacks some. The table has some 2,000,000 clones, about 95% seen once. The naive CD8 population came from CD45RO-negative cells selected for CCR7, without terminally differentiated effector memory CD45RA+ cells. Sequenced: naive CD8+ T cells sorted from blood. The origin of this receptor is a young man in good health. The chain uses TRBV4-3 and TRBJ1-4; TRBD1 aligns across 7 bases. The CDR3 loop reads CASSQDLEGQHEKLFF. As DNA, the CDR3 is TGCGCCAGCAGCCAAGATCTTGAGGGACAGCACGAAAAACTGTTTTTT.